Below, 11 T cell receptor beta chains from the same sample are listed, as sequenced in a study of control samples from healthy donors and cancer patients. The table came from immunoSEQ multiplex PCR; TCRdb's copy has only in-frame clones and leaves some out. The profile shows approximately 220,000 clones, around 94% of them singletons. The specimen was blood. The origin of the receptors is a man in his fifties in good health.

V gene TRBV19 combines with J gene TRBJ1-5, with no clear D. This CDR3 comprises 18 residues. The V gene's germline CDR1 is LNHDA and CDR2 SQIVND (reference sequence). V was clipped by 5 bases and J by 0 bases, with 20 bases between them. The chain's CDR3 is CASSPFTATTPSNQPQHF. The CDR3 nucleotides read TGTGCCAGTAGTCCCTTTACGGCGACAACCCCTAGCAATCAGCCCCAGCATTTT.

V usage is TRBV18 and J usage is TRBJ1-2; the D gene is possibly TRBD1 (5 bases). Trimming left V 4 bases short and J 5 bases short, with 8 bases between. The CDR3 has 12 amino acids. Germline V CDR1 and CDR2: KGHSH, LQKENI. CDR3 amino acids: CASSQRQYGYTF. The CDR3 nucleotides read TGTGCCAGCTCACAAAGACAGTATGGCTACACCTTC.

V is TRBV7-2 and J is TRBJ2-1, with 13 bases matching TRBD2. The V segment lost 7 bases and the J segment 6 bases; nucleotides outside the gene matches: 6. The V gene's germline CDR1 is SGHTA and CDR2 FQGNSA. CDR3 length: 15 residues. CDR3 nucleotide sequence: TGTGCCAGCATCCTAACTAGCGGGGGGGCCAATGAGCAGTTCTTC. Translation: CASILTSGGANEQFF.

J is TRBJ2-1 and V is TRBV5-1, with TRBD1 matching 11 bases. Trimming cost V 4 bases and J 7 bases; bases outside gene matches: 7. Germline values: CDR1 SGHRS, CDR2 YFSETQ. The CDR3 has 15 residues. Here the CDR3 DNA reads TGCGCCAGCAGCCGGCCCGGACAGGGGGCGAATGAGCAGTTCTTC. Translation: CASSRPGQGANEQFF.

The chain joins TRBV6-6 to TRBJ2-7; 9 nucleotides agree with TRBD2. The CDR3 length is 13 residues. J was trimmed by 1 base and V by 11 bases; bases with no gene match: 6. Germline loops: CDR1 MNHNY, CDR2 SVGAGI (reference sequence). CDR3 in amino acids: CAGSSGGSYEQYF. CDR3 DNA sequence: TGTGCCGGGAGTAGCGGGGGATCCTACGAGCAGTACTTC.

V gene TRBV28 combines with J gene TRBJ1-4, with D possibly being TRBD1 (6 bases). The germline V gene has CDR1 MDHEN and CDR2 SYDVKM. V was pared by 4 bases and J by 2 bases, with 11 bases between. This CDR3 is 15 amino acids long. The CDR3 spells CASSSLTGTNEKLFF. Here the CDR3 DNA reads TGTGCCAGCAGTTCCCTAACAGGGACTAATGAAAAACTGTTTTTT. Supplemented by reference TRBV28 and TRBJ1-4, the full variable domain reads DVKVTQSSRYLVKRTGEKVFLECVQDMDHENMFWYRQDPGLGLRLIYFSYDVKMKEKGDIPEGYSVSREKKERFSLILESASTNQTSMYLCASSSLTGTNEKLFFGSGTQLSVL.

The V gene is TRBV10-2, the J gene TRBJ2-3; D perhaps matches TRBD2 (7 bases). Germline V gives CDR1 WSHSY, CDR2 SAAADI. The CDR3 is 15 amino acids. V shed 2 bases and J shed 4 bases, with 13 bases lying between them. The CDR3 DNA sequence: TGCGCCAGCAGTGAGAGGGGGGGGTTGGCAGATACGCAGTATTTT. Its translation: CASSERGGLADTQYF.

This rearrangement joins TRBV19 to TRBJ1-1; 8 bases agree with TRBD1. The CDR3 runs to 12 residues. V shed 6 bases and J 7 bases; nucleotides not matched to a gene: 4. Germline V lookup: CDR1 LNHDA, CDR2 SQIVND (reference sequence). The CDR3 loop is CASRGTGDEAFF. CDR3 DNA: TGTGCCAGTAGGGGGACAGGAGATGAAGCTTTCTTT.

This chain uses TRBV6-5 with TRBJ1-4; unclear D gene. The CDR3 consists of 13 residues. Germline loops: CDR1 MNHEY, CDR2 SVGAGI. Trimming shortened V by 8 bases and J by 3 bases, and 10 bases separated the two germline ends. Here the CDR3 reads CASRRSSNEKLFF. CDR3 DNA sequence: TGTGCCAGCCGGAGGAGTTCTAATGAAAAACTGTTTTTT.

The chain combines TRBV9 with TRBJ1-1; tentative D call: TRBD1 (5 bases). Trimming took 1 base from V and 7 from J, leaving 14 bases between them. The CDR3 extends over 14 amino acids. Per germline, CDR1 SGDLS and CDR2 YYNGEE. The CDR3 sequence is CASSVIGQTSEAFF. The CDR3 DNA is TGTGCCAGCAGCGTAATCGGACAAACCAGTGAAGCTTTCTTT.

This chain links TRBV4-3 with TRBJ2-5; 7 nucleotides align to TRBD1. The germline CDR1 and CDR2 sequences are LGHNA and YSLEER. CDR3 length: 15 amino acids. Trimming took 1 base from V and 5 from J; bases not matched to a gene: 7. The CDR3 nucleotides read TGCGCCAGCAGCCAAGCCCAGGGGGTCTCCGAGACCCAGTACTTC. This translates into CASSQAQGVSETQYF.